The 27 T cell receptor beta chains presented below share a single source sample, sequenced in a study of T cell responses to AZD1222 COVID-19 vaccine. Clones were sequenced by immunoSEQ multiplex PCR, and TCRdb holds only the in-frame ones, with some missing. The table records 140,000 to 150,000 clones, 80% to 90% of them present only once. The sample was peripheral blood, taken on day 0 of AZD1222 vaccination. The receptors were gathered from an adult in good health.

This chain joins TRBV6-5 and TRBJ2-7; 8 nucleotides match TRBD2. Germline V CDR1 and CDR2: MNHEY, SVGAGI. This CDR3 spans 14 amino acids. V shed 2 bases and J 4 bases; nucleotides not matched to a gene: 4. The CDR3 nucleotides read TGTGCCAGCAGTTACCGCGGGGGGTTTTACGAGCAGTACTTC. Protein: CASSYRGGFYEQYF.

The rearrangement uses TRBV7-8 and TRBJ2-7; tentative D call: TRBD2 (5 bases). V was trimmed by 1 base and J by 0 bases, leaving 16 bases between them. The CDR3 is made up of 17 amino acids. Germline assignment: CDR1 SGHVS and CDR2 FQNEAQ. CDR3 sequence: CASSLDGWRAGSYEQYF. DNA for the CDR3: TGTGCCAGCAGCTTAGACGGGTGGCGGGCTGGCTCCTACGAGCAGTACTTC. The whole variable domain, remainder taken from reference TRBV7-8 and TRBJ2-7, is GAGVSQSPRYKVAKRGQDVALRCDPISGHVSLFWYQQALGQGPEFLTYFQNEAQLDKSGLPSDRFFAERPEGSVSTLKIQRTQQEDSAVYLCASSLDGWRAGSYEQYFGPGTRLTVT.

This chain connects TRBV11-2 to TRBJ2-3, with D perhaps matching TRBD2 (6 bases). Per germline, CDR1 SGHAT and CDR2 FQNNGV. The CDR3 consists of 16 residues. Trimming left V 4 bases short and J 2 bases short, with 16 bases between. The CDR3 DNA reads TGTGCCAGCAGCTCCGGGACTCTCCGCTCCACAGATACGCAGTATTTT. It translates to CASSSGTLRSTDTQYF.

On this clone itself: One junction end disagrees with the germline gene, perhaps due to a read error. The chain links TRBV7-7 to TRBJ2-3, with 7 positions matching TRBD1. The CDR3 spans 13 residues. Germline CDR1 is SSHAT and CDR2 is FNYEAQ (reference sequence). The CDR3 bases are TGTGCTAGCAGCTTAGGCCTACAGGGGACGCAGTATTTT. Amino acid sequence: CASSLGLQGTQYF.

This clone showed up just once. The chain couples TRBV3-1 (or the pseudogene TRBV3-2) to TRBJ2-7, with 12 bases that match TRBD2. Unmatched junction bases numbered 9, after V lost 4 bases and J lost 5 bases. The CDR3 length is 16 residues. Germline loops: CDR1 LGHDT, CDR2 YNNKEL (reference sequence). CDR3 protein: CASSRLAGASGNEQYF. In DNA form, the CDR3 reads TGTGCCAGCAGCCGACTAGCGGGAGCTTCAGGGAACGAGCAGTACTTC.

The chain links TRBV19 to TRBJ2-4; 13 positions match TRBD2. The CDR3 consists of 17 residues. V lost 7 bases and J lost 1; bases outside the gene matches: 7. CDR1 is LNHDA, CDR2 SQIVND, per germline (reference sequence). The CDR3 reads CASTETSGGLAKNIQYF. CDR3 sequence (DNA): TGTGCCAGTACCGAGACTAGCGGGGGGCTCGCCAAAAACATTCAGTACTTC. Drawing the rest from reference TRBV19 and TRBJ2-4, the complete variable domain is DGGITQSPKYLFRKEGQNVTLSCEQNLNHDAMYWYRQDPGQGLRLIYYSQIVNDFQKGDIAEGYSVSREKKESFPLTVTSAQKNPTAFYLCASTETSGGLAKNIQYFGAGTRLSVL.

CDR3 region: CASTAGPGVILGYEQFF. DNA of the CDR3: TGTGCCAGCACCGCGGGTCCGGGAGTGATTCTGGGGTATGAGCAGTTCTTC. The chain is built from TRBV27 and TRBJ2-1, with D perhaps TRBD2 (6 bases). Germline V gene sequence: CDR1 MNHEY, CDR2 SMNVEV (reference sequence). The CDR3 has 17 residues. The V and J ends lost 7 bases and 8 bases respectively, with 27 bases between them.

The V and J genes are TRBV7-5 and TRBJ1-6; the table assigns TRBD1, which was not confirmed against the DNA. TRBV7-5 is designated a pseudogene. This CDR3 is 17 amino acids long. CDR3 bases: TGTGTCAGAAGCCTTGACAGGGAGAATCGGTATAATTCACCCCTCCACTTT. It is translated as CVRSLDRENRYNSPLHF.

The chain joins TRBV2 to TRBJ2-4, with 12 positions matching TRBD2. Germline trimming cut 1 base from V and 0 bases from J; bases unmatched to any gene: 4. CDR1 is SNHLY and CDR2 is FYNNEI in the germline V gene. The CDR3 is made up of 18 amino acids. In DNA, the CDR3 is TGTGCCAGCAGTGAAGGGGGACTAGCGGGCGTAGCCAAAAACATTCAGTACTTC. Translation gives CASSEGGLAGVAKNIQYF.

The genes are TRBV5-8 and TRBJ2-1; D is undetermined. From germline, CDR1 is SGHTS and CDR2 YDEGEE. Trimming stripped 0 bases from V and 4 bases from J, with 17 bases between. This CDR3 has 17 residues. CDR3 in DNA: TGTGCCAGCAGCTTGGCCAACCGGGCAATCGGATACAATGAGCAGTTCTTC. Amino acids: CASSLANRAIGYNEQFF.

The rearrangement joins TRBV6-5 to TRBJ2-5, with 7 bases identical to TRBD2. V trimming: 2 bases; J trimming: 5 bases; junction bases outside the gene matches: 11. The CDR3 contains 16 residues. The germline V gene has CDR1 MNHEY and CDR2 SVGAGI. CDR3 protein: CASSYGRRAGGETQYF. CDR3 sequence (DNA): TGTGCCAGCAGTTACGGGCGCAGGGCCGGGGGGGAGACCCAGTACTTC.

This chain connects TRBV15 to TRBJ2-1, with a possible D match to TRBD2 (6 bases). The CDR3 spans 14 residues. Germline CDR1 reads LNHNV; CDR2 reads YYDKDF (reference sequence). V lost 9 bases and J lost 2, with 14 bases in between. DNA of the CDR3: TGTGCCACAGGAGGAGGGAGGACCTACAATGAGCAGTTCTTC. Translating gives CATGGGRTYNEQFF.

This clone has only a few counts. The rearrangement uses TRBV28 and TRBJ1-5; D remains ambiguous. Trimming removed 8 bases at V and 7 bases at J, with 18 bases between. This CDR3 contains 14 residues. CDR1 is MDHEN and CDR2 is SYDVKM in the germline V gene. The CDR3 nucleotides read TGTGCCAGCGCTTCGGGAGGGCTTGGGCAGCCCCAGCATTTT. Residues: CASASGGLGQPQHF. The variable domain in full, completed from reference TRBV28 and TRBJ1-5, reads DVKVTQSSRYLVKRTGEKVFLECVQDMDHENMFWYRQDPGLGLRLIYFSYDVKMKEKGDIPEGYSVSREKKERFSLILESASTNQTSMYLCASASGGLGQPQHFGDGTRLSIL.

A remark on this clone: A far larger clone is just one base off, so this is likely a read error. V and J are TRBV7-9 and TRBJ2-7, with D possibly TRBD1 on 5 matching bases. Germline CDR1 SEHNR, CDR2 FQNEAQ (reference sequence). V gave up 5 bases and J gave up 2 bases, with 7 bases separating them. This CDR3 contains 12 residues. Here the CDR3 reads CASSPDTYEQYF. The CDR3 nucleotides read TGTGCCAGCAGCCCGGACACCTACGAGCAGTACTTC.

J is TRBJ1-2 and V is TRBV14, with D hard to call. Trimming removed 5 bases at V and 4 bases at J, with 14 bases between. This CDR3 is built from 14 residues. Germline lookup yields CDR1 SGHDN and CDR2 FVKESK. CDR3 sequence reads: CASSETQEAYGYTF. In DNA form, the CDR3 reads TGTGCCAGCAGCGAGACCCAGGAGGCCTATGGCTACACCTTC.

About this clone: Other DNA sequences from this sample encode an identical CDR3 as well. CDR3 bases: TGTGCCAGTAGTGAGCGGCCTCGAGAGACCCAGTACTTC. It translates to CASSERPRETQYF. V is TRBV19 and J is TRBJ2-5; D is possibly TRBD2 (5 bases). Germline lookup yields CDR1 LNHDA and CDR2 SQIVND (reference sequence). V was pared by 5 bases and J by 4 bases, with 11 bases between. The CDR3 covers 13 residues.

This chain links TRBV6-5 with TRBJ1-1, with D uncertain. Germline V gives CDR1 MNHEY, CDR2 SVGAGI. The CDR3 runs 16 residues. V was clipped by 0 bases and J by 1 base, with 12 bases between them. CDR3 bases: TGTGCCAGCAGTTACTCGGGGAGGGCAGGGAACACTGAAGCTTTCTTT. Translated: CASSYSGRAGNTEAFF.

The rearrangement uses TRBV13 and TRBJ1-4; D not certain. Germline CDR1 PRHDT, CDR2 FYEKMQ (reference sequence). The length of the CDR3 is 16 residues. V dropped 3 bases and J dropped 0 bases, with 11 bases sitting between them. Here the CDR3 reads CASSFRAAATNEKLFF. The CDR3 DNA follows: TGTGCCAGCAGCTTTAGGGCGGCCGCAACTAATGAAAAACTGTTTTTT.

The V gene is TRBV3-1 (or the pseudogene TRBV3-2), the J gene TRBJ2-1, with 9 bases identical to TRBD2. The CDR3 runs 15 residues. Trimming cost V 4 bases and J 6 bases; bases outside gene matches: 7. CDR1 LGHDT and CDR2 YNNKEL come from the germline V gene (reference sequence). CDR3 amino acids: CASSLPGLAPNEQFF. CDR3 DNA: TGTGCCAGCAGCCTACCGGGACTAGCCCCCAATGAGCAGTTCTTC.

The chain carries TRBV7-2 and TRBJ1-5; D gene ambiguous. There are 17 residues in the CDR3. Looked up from germline, CDR1 is SGHTA and CDR2 is FQGNSA. V gave up 5 bases and J gave up 0 bases, with 17 bases separating them. CDR3 nucleotides: TGTGCCAGCAGCGTGACCTGGGCTGGAATTAGCAATCAGCCCCAGCATTTT. Translated, it gives CASSVTWAGISNQPQHF.

In this sample, this clone turned up a few times. This chain joins TRBV15 and TRBJ1-1; possible D gene TRBD1, 5 bases. V was trimmed by 4 bases and J by 3 bases, leaving 9 bases between them. The germline gives CDR1 LNHNV, CDR2 YYDKDF (reference sequence). The CDR3 covers 13 residues. The CDR3 region is CATSNRGDTEAFF. The CDR3 DNA is TGTGCCACCAGCAATCGGGGGGACACTGAAGCTTTCTTT. The entire variable domain, with the rest obtained from reference TRBV15 and TRBJ1-1, is as follows: DAMVIQNPRYQVTQFGKPVTLSCSQTLNHNVMYWYQQKSSQAPKLLFHYYDKDFNNEADTPDNFQSRRPNTSFCFLDIRSPGLGDTAMYLCATSNRGDTEAFFGQGTRLTVV.

The rearrangement uses TRBV14 and TRBJ2-7, with no clear D. The CDR3 length is 11 residues. Germline V lookup: CDR1 SGHDN, CDR2 FVKESK. V shed 4 bases and J shed 6 bases, with 7 bases lying between them. CDR3 sequence: CASSLGGEQYF. In DNA, the CDR3 is TGTGCCAGCAGCCTCGGTGGCGAGCAGTACTTC.

The J gene is TRBJ1-4, the V gene TRBV18; no clear D gene. Germline values: CDR1 KGHSH, CDR2 LQKENI. The CDR3 consists of 17 residues. Trimming left V 3 bases short and J 0 bases short, with 14 bases between. CDR3 protein: CASSPTTGLSTNEKLFF. The CDR3 DNA reads TGTGCCAGCTCACCCACCACCGGACTTTCAACTAATGAAAAACTGTTTTTT. Based on the CDR3 plus reference TRBV18 and TRBJ1-4, the full variable domain is NAGVMQNPRHLVRRRGQEARLRCSPMKGHSHVYWYRQLPEEGLKFMVYLQKENIIDESGMPKERFSAEFPKEGPSILRIQQVVRGDSAAYFCASSPTTGLSTNEKLFFGSGTQLSVL.

This rearrangement joins TRBV18 to TRBJ2-3; 7 nucleotides match TRBD2. The CDR3 sequence is 16 residues long. V lost 3 bases, J lost 0 bases, and 6 bases stayed unmatched. Looked up from germline, CDR1 is KGHSH and CDR2 is LQKENI. The CDR3 protein is CASSPLAGTSTDTQYF. In DNA, the CDR3 is TGTGCCAGCTCACCGTTAGCGGGCACTAGCACAGATACGCAGTATTTT.

The V gene is TRBV3-1 (or the pseudogene TRBV3-2), the J gene TRBJ2-2; TRBD1 aligns across 9 bases. Germline V gene lookup returns CDR1 LGHDT and CDR2 YNNKEL (reference sequence). The ends lost 4 bases at V and 0 bases at J; junction bases unmatched: 6. The CDR3 consists of 17 residues. CDR3 in amino acids: CASSPYRDRANTGELFF. In DNA, the CDR3 is TGTGCCAGCAGCCCCTATCGGGACAGGGCGAACACCGGGGAGCTGTTTTTT.

Regarding this clone: Other DNA sequences of this sample code for an identical CDR3. J is TRBJ1-2 and V is TRBV5-1; the match to TRBD1 covers 11 bases. V lost 4 bases and J lost 5; bases outside the gene matches: 4. CDR3 length equals 14 residues. Germline CDR1 SGHRS, CDR2 YFSETQ. Here the CDR3 DNA reads TGCGCCAGCAGCCCGGGGACAGGGGGATATGGCTACACCTTC. This gives the protein CASSPGTGGYGYTF.

The chain joins TRBV30 to TRBJ1-3, with D maybe TRBD1 (5 bases). Trimming shortened V by 0 bases and J by 1 base, and 7 bases separated the two germline ends. Per the germline V gene, CDR1 is GTSNPN and CDR2 is SVGIG (reference sequence). The CDR3 extends over 14 amino acids. The CDR3 nucleotides are TGTGCCTGGAGTGTGGGGGAGTCTGGAAACACCATATATTTT. This codes for CAWSVGESGNTIYF.